The clone carrying this T cell receptor (beta chain) was found many times. Its antigen is unknown. Germline assignment: CDR1 MDHEN and CDR2 SYDVKM. The CDR3 consists of 14 residues. The V end lost 7 bases, the J end lost 6 bases, and 15 bases lay between the germline ends. These data are taken from a study of identical twins. Study-level findings and limits: Reduced insertions were recorded for abundant cord blood beta clonotypes, with no such pattern in memory repertoires. The study found weaker excess twin sharing in beta out-of-frame sequences. Alpha sequences that were out-of-frame and twin-shared showed an excess of low generation probability. Conclusions leaned on cross-sectional statistical analysis and did not track the same donors over time.

Via MiXCR, TCRdb re-called the 5' RACE reads, giving one row per CDR3 protein. This sample has a few hundred thousand distinct CDR3 sequences, with over 9.5% found just once. Sequencing input: memory T cells sorted from blood. The clonotype originates from a man between 50 and 59 years old in good health. The chain has TRBV28 and TRBJ2-2, with D perhaps matching TRBD2 (6 bases). This CDR3 reads CASNLSGGAGELFF. CDR3 bases: TGTGCCAGCAACCTCTCCGGGGGAGCCGGGGAGCTGTTTTTT.